These 3 T cell receptor beta chains came from one sample sequenced in a study of identical twins. TCRdb reanalysed the 5' RACE reads using MiXCR and keeps one entry per CDR3 protein. The data contain 420,000 or so distinct CDR3 sequences, about 18% of them singletons. Specimen: naive T cells sorted from blood. The receptors were gathered from a man aged 50 to 59 in good health.

This clonotype was observed many times. The chain combines TRBV20-1 with TRBJ2-2, with unresolved D. Trimming cost V 0 bases and J 6 bases, with 5 bases left between them. Germline CDR1 is DFQATT and CDR2 is SNEGSKA (reference sequence). There are 12 residues in the CDR3. CDR3 in DNA: TGCAGTGCTAGAGATGACCCCGGGGAGCTGTTTTTT. This encodes CSARDDPGELFF.

This clonotype was picked up a small number of times. The chain joins TRBV6-6 to TRBJ2-1; D is undetermined. The CDR3 is 12 residues long. Germline V lookup: CDR1 MNHNY, CDR2 SVGAGI (reference sequence). V was pared by 2 bases and J by 10 bases, with 9 bases between. The CDR3 sequence: CASSYTDREQFF. CDR3 nucleotides: TGTGCCAGCAGTTACACGGACCGAGAGCAGTTCTTC.

Many counts were recorded for this clonotype. The rearrangement joins TRBV10-3 to TRBJ1-6; a possible D gene is TRBD1 (5 bases). From germline, CDR1 is ENHRY and CDR2 SYGVKD. Trimming cost V 6 bases and J 4 bases, with 10 bases left between them. The CDR3 sequence is 14 residues long. CDR3 residues: CAISDDSYNSPLHF. CDR3 sequence (DNA): TGTGCCATCAGCGACGACAGTTATAATTCACCCCTCCACTTT.